This TCR beta chain was profiled in a study of T-cell reconstitution after alpha-beta-depleted transplantation in children. Whole-study findings and limits: About two months after transplant, alpha-beta T cells reportedly came from several hundred expanded graft clones. Among T cells one year after transplant, newly produced cells accounted for most counts and diversity. It was surviving recipient T cells and thymic progenitors that gave some patients high TCRbeta diversity at day 60.

This clonotype has at least ten counts. What it recognizes is unknown. At one end, the junction sequence differs from germline, possibly due to a read error. It was with unique molecular identifiers that the TCRbeta library was prepared. TCRdb processed the PCR reads anew with MiXCR; each CDR3 protein has one entry. The table lists 300,000 to 400,000 distinct CDR3 sequences, around 16% of them singletons. CDR3 length: 16 residues. Germline-derived CDR1 and CDR2 are SSHAT and FNYEAQ (reference sequence). The origin of this receptor is a male patient aged 2-9 years who had a stem cell transplant for acute lymphoblastic leukemia, so the T cells may come from the graft donor. This material consisted of PBMCs, mostly from graft donor cells, taken 360 days after TCRalphabeta/CD19-depleted stem cell transplant. The chain joins TRBV7-7 to TRBJ2-1; TRBD2 aligns across 12 bases. CDR3 sequence: CASSSILAGGYNEQFF. The CDR3 region has the DNA TGTGCTAGCAGCTCGATTCTAGCGGGAGGGTACAATGAGCAGTTCTTC.